The rows below give T cell receptor beta chains drawn from one sample of a study of blood T cell repertoires in COVID-19. Some clones are missing from TCRdb's copy, which holds only in-frame ones; the method was immunoSEQ multiplex PCR. The sample has over 200,000 clones; 81% are singletons. The sample taken for sequencing was PBMCs or T cells enriched from blood (not recorded which). These receptors all stem from a woman aged 45-60 years with acute COVID-19. CDR3s include the opening cysteine and the closing phenylalanine or tryptophan. A D gene is named only where the DNA matches it firmly. For some rows the clone size is stated as once, few or many, or as a class when expanded; others skip it.

V: TRBV15; D: NA; size: NA; J: TRBJ1-1; DNA: TGTGCCACCAGCAGAGGGGGCCCAGGGATGGGGGAAGCTTTCTTT; CDR3: CATSRGGPGMGEAFF
V: TRBV4-3; D: NA; size: NA; J: TRBJ2-7; DNA: TGCGCCAGCAGCCCGAAGCTCACAGGGTACGAGCAGTACTTC; CDR3: CASSPKLTGYEQYF
V: TRBV2; D: TRBD2; size: NA; J: TRBJ2-5; DNA: TGTGCCAGCAGTGTAGGGGAGGGAGCGGTGACGGGCCAAGAGACCCAGTACTTC; CDR3: CASSVGEGAVTGQETQYF
V: TRBV28; D: TRBD2; size: NA; J: TRBJ2-5; DNA: TGTGCCAGCAACCTAGCGGGGGGACACCAAGAGACCCAGTACTTC; CDR3: CASNLAGGHQETQYF
V: TRBV10-3; D: NA; size: NA; J: TRBJ2-2; DNA: TGTGCCATCAGTGAACGTGGGGCCGGCACCGGGGAGCTGTTTTTT; CDR3: CAISERGAGTGELFF
V: TRBV6-2/TRBV6-3; D: TRBD1; size: NA; J: TRBJ1-5; DNA: TGTGCCAGCAGTTACTCGGCAGGGGGTTCCGTAAGCAATCAGCCCCAGCATTTT; CDR3: CASSYSAGGSVSNQPQHF
V: TRBV12-1; D: NA; size: NA; J: TRBJ2-7; DNA: TGTGCCAGCAGCTTTTCCCCCGGGGGGCCACCCTACGAGCAGTACTTC; CDR3: CASSFSPGGPPYEQYF
V: TRBV6-5; D: TRBD1; size: NA; J: TRBJ1-6; DNA: TGTGCCAGCAGCCGGACAGGCCAGAATTCACCCCTCCACTTT; CDR3: CASSRTGQNSPLHF
V: TRBV11-2; D: NA; size: few; J: TRBJ1-2; DNA: TGTGCCAGCAGCTTAGTCGGCGGGTGGGGCTATGGCTACACCTTC; CDR3: CASSLVGGWGYGYTF
V: TRBV7-3; D: TRBD2; size: NA; J: TRBJ2-1; DNA: TGTGCCAGCAGCTCCCAGCCTCATCGGGGGGGCTCCTACAATGAGCAGTTCTTC; CDR3: CASSSQPHRGGSYNEQFF
V: TRBV4-1; D: TRBD1; size: NA; J: TRBJ2-7; DNA: TGCGCCAGCAGCCAAGAGCAGGGGGAAGGGGTGCAGTACTTC; CDR3: CASSQEQGEGVQYF
V: TRBV9; D: NA; size: NA; J: TRBJ1-5; DNA: TGTGCCAGCAGCGTAGCGCCCGGGAACCAGCCCCAGCATTTT; CDR3: CASSVAPGNQPQHF
V: TRBV15; D: NA; size: NA; J: TRBJ2-7; DNA: TGTGCCACCAGCAGAGGCTACGACAGGTCCTACGAGCAGTACTTC; CDR3: CATSRGYDRSYEQYF
V: TRBV27; D: TRBD2; size: few; J: TRBJ2-7; DNA: TGTGCCAGCAGCCCAGCGGGAGGGGCCTACGAGCAGTACTTC; CDR3: CASSPAGGAYEQYF
V: TRBV4-3; D: TRBD2; size: few; J: TRBJ2-5; DNA: TGCGCCAGCAGCCAAGATTTAGCGGGGGACAAGACCCAGTACTTC; CDR3: CASSQDLAGDKTQYF
V: TRBV18; D: NA; size: NA; J: TRBJ2-5; DNA: TGTGCCAGCTCAGCGGGAATAGGGACCGAAGGGACCCAGTACTTC; CDR3: CASSAGIGTEGTQYF
V: TRBV7-2; D: TRBD1; size: NA; J: TRBJ2-7; DNA: TGTGCCAGCAGCCAAGGACAGGGAACGCCCTACGAGCAGTACTTC; CDR3: CASSQGQGTPYEQYF
V: TRBV5-5; D: TRBD1; size: NA; J: TRBJ2-7; DNA: TGTGCCAGCAGCCCCAATCCGGGACAGGGTAATTACGAGCAGTACTTC; CDR3: CASSPNPGQGNYEQYF
V: TRBV19; D: NA; size: NA; J: TRBJ1-2; DNA: TGTGCCAGTAGTATTCGTCCCCGAGACCCGGGGGGCTATGGCTACACCTTC; CDR3: CASSIRPRDPGGYGYTF
V: TRBV10-2; D: TRBD2; size: NA; J: TRBJ2-7; DNA: TGCGCCAGCAGTGATCCTCGGGGGGCCTACGAGCAGTACTTC; CDR3: CASSDPRGAYEQYF
V: TRBV19; D: TRBD1; size: NA; J: TRBJ1-4; DNA: TGTGCCAGTAGTCCACAGGGGCCGCGGGAAAAACTGTTTTTT; CDR3: CASSPQGPREKLFF
V: TRBV11-2; D: NA; size: NA; J: TRBJ2-2; DNA: TGTGCCAGCAGCCCAAGACAGCTCACCGGGGAGCTGTTTTTT; CDR3: CASSPRQLTGELFF
V: TRBV3-1/TRBV3-2; D: NA; size: NA; J: TRBJ2-1; DNA: TGTGCCAGCAGCCAAGTAACAGGTAATTGGGATGAGCAGTTCTTC; CDR3: CASSQVTGNWDEQFF
V: TRBV19; D: NA; size: NA; J: TRBJ1-2; DNA: TGTGCCAGTAGTATAACCCCCCACAGCGGAGGAGGGGCACAATCATTC; CDR3: CASSITPHSGGGAQSF
V: TRBV19; D: TRBD1; size: NA; J: TRBJ1-6; DNA: TGTGCCAGTAGTGACAGGGATAATTCACCCCTCCACTTT; CDR3: CASSDRDNSPLHF
V: TRBV11-2; D: TRBD2; size: NA; J: TRBJ2-1; DNA: TGTGCCAGCAGCTCGCATAGCGGGGGGACGTACAATGAGCAGTTCTTC; CDR3: CASSSHSGGTYNEQFF
V: TRBV9; D: NA; size: NA; J: TRBJ1-1; DNA: TGTGCCAGCAGCGTAGGGGGGAGGACTGAAGCTTTCTTT; CDR3: CASSVGGRTEAFF
V: TRBV4-2; D: TRBD2; size: NA; J: TRBJ2-7; DNA: TGTGCCAGCAGCCAACTTCTAGCGGGAGGGCCAGCCGAGCAGTACTTC; CDR3: CASSQLLAGGPAEQYF
V: TRBV7-2; D: TRBD2; size: NA; J: TRBJ2-7; DNA: TGTGCCAGCAGCTTAGCGGGACTAGCGGGACCCTACGAGCAGTACTTC; CDR3: CASSLAGLAGPYEQYF
V: TRBV7-2; D: TRBD1; size: NA; J: TRBJ2-5; DNA: TGTGCCAGCAGGACAGGGGTCTACCAAGAGACCCAGTACTTC; CDR3: CASRTGVYQETQYF
V: TRBV14; D: NA; size: NA; J: TRBJ1-1; DNA: TGTGCCAGCAGCCCCGAAACGACAAACACTGAAGCTTTCTTT; CDR3: CASSPETTNTEAFF
V: TRBV5-5; D: TRBD1; size: NA; J: TRBJ1-2; DNA: TGTGCCAGCAGCAGGGGGACAGGATTAACCTATGGCTACACCTTC; CDR3: CASSRGTGLTYGYTF
V: TRBV6-1; D: TRBD2; size: NA; J: TRBJ2-5; DNA: TGTGCCAGCAGTGAAGTCAGTTTTTCTGCTAGCGGTTCCCAAGAGACCCAGTACTTC; CDR3: CASSEVSFSASGSQETQYF
V: TRBV7-2; D: NA; size: NA; J: TRBJ2-5; DNA: TGTGCCAGCAGCTTAGCAGGGGTACTAGAGACCCAGTACTTC; CDR3: CASSLAGVLETQYF
V: TRBV5-1; D: TRBD1; size: NA; J: TRBJ2-2; DNA: TGCGCCAGCACCCCTTTATTGACAGGGGCCGGGGAGCTGTTTTTT; CDR3: CASTPLLTGAGELFF
V: TRBV20-1; D: NA; size: NA; J: TRBJ1-1; DNA: TGCAGTGCTAGTCCCGGGACACAGAACACTGAAGCTTTCTTT; CDR3: CSASPGTQNTEAFF
V: TRBV19; D: TRBD1; size: NA; J: TRBJ1-5; DNA: TGTGCCAGTAGTAGAACATCCGGGACAGGGGTCGTTAGCAATCAGCCCCAGCATTTT; CDR3: CASSRTSGTGVVSNQPQHF
V: TRBV15; D: NA; size: NA; J: TRBJ1-4; DNA: TGTGCCACCAGCAGAGATATAGGGGCAGGGCGAATTGGAGAAAAACTGTTTTTT; CDR3: CATSRDIGAGRIGEKLFF
V: TRBV7-3; D: NA; size: NA; J: TRBJ2-1; DNA: TGTGCCAGCAGCGCAGGTGGGAATGAGCAGTTCTTC; CDR3: CASSAGGNEQFF
V: TRBV28; D: TRBD2; size: NA; J: TRBJ2-1; DNA: TGTGCCAGCAGTTCCGGACTAGCGGGATACAATGAGCAGTTCTTC; CDR3: CASSSGLAGYNEQFF
V: TRBV19; D: NA; size: NA; J: TRBJ2-1; DNA: TGTGCCAGTAGTGAGAACAGGGCCTTCTCCTACAATGAGCAGTTCTTC; CDR3: CASSENRAFSYNEQFF
V: TRBV25-1; D: NA; size: NA; J: TRBJ1-6; DNA: TGTGCCAGCAGCGCCCGGGGATTTAATTCACCCCTCCACTTT; CDR3: CASSARGFNSPLHF
V: TRBV27; D: NA; size: NA; J: TRBJ2-2; DNA: TGTGCCAGCTCGAGAGCGGCGGGTAGTAACACCGGGGAGCTGTTTTTT; CDR3: CASSRAAGSNTGELFF
V: TRBV12-3/TRBV12-4; D: NA; size: NA; J: TRBJ1-2; DNA: TGTGCCAGCAGTTTTGGGCAGGGTCACACCTTC; CDR3: CASSFGQGHTF
V: TRBV27; D: NA; size: NA; J: TRBJ1-5; DNA: TGTGCCAGCAGACCAACAGGGTTAGGGCAGCCCCAGCATTTT; CDR3: CASRPTGLGQPQHF
V: TRBV28; D: TRBD2; size: once; J: TRBJ2-5; DNA: TGTGCCAGCAGTACGGGACTATACCGAGAGACCCAGTACTTC; CDR3: CASSTGLYRETQYF
V: TRBV28; D: NA; size: NA; J: TRBJ1-4; DNA: TGTGCCAGCAGTTTAAAGGGGGCAACTAATGAAAAACTGTTTTTT; CDR3: CASSLKGATNEKLFF
V: TRBV7-2; D: TRBD2; size: NA; J: TRBJ2-1; DNA: TGTGCCAGCAGCTTAGCCCCCCTAGCGGGAGGGCCCGGTGTTGAGCAGTTCTTC; CDR3: CASSLAPLAGGPGVEQFF
V: TRBV7-2; D: NA; size: NA; J: TRBJ1-4; DNA: TGTGCCAGCAGCCTCGACTCGACAGCCCAGAAACTGTTTTTT; CDR3: CASSLDSTAQKLFF
V: TRBV9; D: NA; size: NA; J: TRBJ2-1; DNA: TGTGCCAGCAGCGTATTCGTGTCCTACAATGAGCAGTTCTTC; CDR3: CASSVFVSYNEQFF
V: TRBV12-3/TRBV12-4; D: NA; size: NA; J: TRBJ1-1; DNA: TGTGCCAGCAGCGAGGGATTCACTGAAGCTTTCTTT; CDR3: CASSEGFTEAFF
V: TRBV7-9; D: NA; size: NA; J: TRBJ2-1; DNA: TGTGCCAGCAGCGCCCGGAATGAGCAGTTCTTC; CDR3: CASSARNEQFF
V: TRBV19; D: TRBD1; size: NA; J: TRBJ1-3; DNA: TGTGCCAGTAGTCCCTTACAGGGGACTTTCTCTGGAAACACCATATATTTT; CDR3: CASSPLQGTFSGNTIYF
V: TRBV5-1; D: TRBD1; size: NA; J: TRBJ1-1; DNA: TGCGCCAGCAGTTATTCCGGGACAGCCAACACTGAAGCTTTCTTT; CDR3: CASSYSGTANTEAFF
V: TRBV19; D: NA; size: NA; J: TRBJ2-6; DNA: TGTGCCAGTAGTATGGCAGGTGCGGGCTCTGGGGCCAACGTCCTGACTTTC; CDR3: CASSMAGAGSGANVLTF